Sequencing of this TCR beta chain was carried out in a study of neurological immune-mediated disorders. Time point here: longitudinal time-point 2. Via MiXCR, TCRdb re-called the 5' RACE reads, giving one row per CDR3 protein. The data contain some 80,000 distinct CDR3 sequences, about 5% of them seen just once; the ten biggest clones take up over 6.5%. The CDR3 has 15 residues. Per germline, CDR1 SNHLY and CDR2 FYNNEI. V lost 4 bases and J lost 0, with 9 bases in between. The sequence was obtained from a woman aged 55 to 70 with multiple sclerosis. V and J are TRBV2 and TRBJ2-2, with D hard to call. Sequencing input: PBMCs. The CDR3 loop reads CASSVFSANTGELFF. In nucleotides, the CDR3 is TGTGCCAGCAGTGTGTTCAGCGCGAACACCGGGGAGCTGTTTTTT.